This T cell receptor (beta chain) is from a study of T-cell memory formation after mild COVID-19. Study outcomes and limitations: Clones shrinking from day 15 to 85 showed even CD4/CD8 mixes; later expanders tilted CD4+.

Germline CDR1 is SGDLS and CDR2 is YYNGEE. V lost 2 bases and J lost 5; bases outside the gene matches: 8. The CDR3 is 16 amino acids. For this clonotype: The antigen is not known.

TCRdb re-called the 5' RACE reads through MiXCR, storing one row per CDR3 protein. The table records around 450,000 distinct CDR3 sequences, 24% of them present only once. The V gene is TRBV9, the J gene TRBJ2-2; 8 bases map to TRBD2. Material: PBMCs or a T cell subset sorted from them (not recorded which). The sequence was obtained from an adult woman who had mild COVID-19 (a few samples of this study predate the infection). Cell type and time point are not known. CDR3 region: CASSVAGTRGTGELFF. Written as DNA, the CDR3 is TGTGCCAGCAGCGTCGCCGGGACTAGAGGGACCGGGGAGCTGTTTTTT. The full variable domain, with the rest looked up from reference TRBV9 and TRBJ2-2, is DSGVTQTPKHLITATGQRVTLRCSPRSGDLSVYWYQQSLDQGLQFLIQYYNGEERAKGNILERFSAQQFPDLHSELNLSSLELGDSALYFCASSVAGTRGTGELFFGEGSRLTVL.